This TCR beta chain is drawn from a study of blood T cell repertoires in COVID-19. Study-wide background: Some COVID-19 samples were acute and others convalescent; all came from the United States, Italy and Spain. The analysed material was cDNA or gDNA that came from T cells, B-cell-depleted T cells, or PBMCs.

As handled by the study authors: Amplified reference gene primers provided the basis for estimating nucleated cell counts. Libraries were prepared by immunoSEQ multiplex PCR; TCRdb keeps only in-frame clonotypes and omits some of them. D and trimming were read from the DNA, whereas the V and J calls and clone size are those reported in that table. This table holds 80,000 to 100,000 clones, nearly 95% found once. The TCR originated in a human donor with active COVID-19. The donor label of this sample is uncertain. Sequencing used peripheral blood.

Here the CDR3 reads CASSSRGGVATEAFF. CDR3 DNA sequence: TGTGCCAGCAGTTCGAGGGGGGGCGTAGCAACTGAAGCTTTCTTT. The chain has TRBV27 and TRBJ1-1, with a tentative D call TRBD1 (6 bases). Germline CDR1 is MNHEY and CDR2 is SMNVEV (reference sequence). V was clipped by 4 bases and J by 5 bases, with 17 bases between them. There are 15 residues in the CDR3.